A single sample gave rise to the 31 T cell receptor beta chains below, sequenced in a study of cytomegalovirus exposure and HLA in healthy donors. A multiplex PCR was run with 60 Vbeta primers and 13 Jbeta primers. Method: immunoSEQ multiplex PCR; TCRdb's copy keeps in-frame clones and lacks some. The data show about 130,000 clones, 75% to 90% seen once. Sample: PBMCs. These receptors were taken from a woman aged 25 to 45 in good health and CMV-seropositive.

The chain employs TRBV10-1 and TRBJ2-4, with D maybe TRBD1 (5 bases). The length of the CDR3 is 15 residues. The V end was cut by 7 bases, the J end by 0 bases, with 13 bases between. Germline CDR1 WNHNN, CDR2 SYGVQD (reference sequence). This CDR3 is CASTGHKKAKNIQYF. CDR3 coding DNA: TGCGCCAGCACTGGACACAAAAAAGCCAAAAACATTCAGTACTTC.

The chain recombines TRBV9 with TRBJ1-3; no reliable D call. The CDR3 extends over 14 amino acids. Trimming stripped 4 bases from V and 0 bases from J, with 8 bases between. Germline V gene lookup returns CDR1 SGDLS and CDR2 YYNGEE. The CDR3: CASSPLSSGNTIYF. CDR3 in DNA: TGTGCCAGCAGCCCCCTGAGCTCTGGAAACACCATATATTTT.

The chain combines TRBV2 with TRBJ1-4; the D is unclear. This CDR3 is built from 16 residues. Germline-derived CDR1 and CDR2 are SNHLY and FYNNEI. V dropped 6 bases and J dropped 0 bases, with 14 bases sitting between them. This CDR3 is CASSHGRATTNEKLFF. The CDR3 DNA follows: TGTGCCAGCAGCCACGGGCGGGCGACAACTAATGAAAAACTGTTTTTT.

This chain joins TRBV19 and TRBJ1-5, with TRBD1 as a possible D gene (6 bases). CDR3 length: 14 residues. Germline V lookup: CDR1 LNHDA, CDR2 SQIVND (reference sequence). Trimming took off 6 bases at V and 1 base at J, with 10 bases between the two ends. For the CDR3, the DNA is TGTGCCAGTAGAAACAGGGAGAGCAATCAGCCCCAGCATTTT. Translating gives CASRNRESNQPQHF.

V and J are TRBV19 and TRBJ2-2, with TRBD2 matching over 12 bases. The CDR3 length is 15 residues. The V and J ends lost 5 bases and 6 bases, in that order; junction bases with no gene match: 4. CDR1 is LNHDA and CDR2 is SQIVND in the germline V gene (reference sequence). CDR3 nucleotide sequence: TGTGCCAGTAGTGAACTAGCGGGAGGATCCGGGGAGCTGTTTTTT. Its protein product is CASSELAGGSGELFF.

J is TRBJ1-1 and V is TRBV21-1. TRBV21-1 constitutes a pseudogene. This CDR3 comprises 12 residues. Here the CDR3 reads CARRSVNTEAFF. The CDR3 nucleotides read TGTGCCAGGAGGAGTGTTAACACTGAAGCTTTCTTT.

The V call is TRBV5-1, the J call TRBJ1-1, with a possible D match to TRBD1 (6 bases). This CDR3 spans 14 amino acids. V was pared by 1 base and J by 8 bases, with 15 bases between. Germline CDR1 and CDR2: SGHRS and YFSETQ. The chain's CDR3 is CASSLRSGTTEAFF. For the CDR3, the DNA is TGCGCCAGCAGCTTGCGCTCCGGGACAACCGAAGCTTTCTTT.

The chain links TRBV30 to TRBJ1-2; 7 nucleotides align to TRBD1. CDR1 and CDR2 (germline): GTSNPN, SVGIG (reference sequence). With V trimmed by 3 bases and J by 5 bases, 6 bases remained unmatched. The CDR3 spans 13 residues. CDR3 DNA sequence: TGTGCCTGGAGCAGACAGGGAGCATATGGCTACACCTTC. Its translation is CAWSRQGAYGYTF.

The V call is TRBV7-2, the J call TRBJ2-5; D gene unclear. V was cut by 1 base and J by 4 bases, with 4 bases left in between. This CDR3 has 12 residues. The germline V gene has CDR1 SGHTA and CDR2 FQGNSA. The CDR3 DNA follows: TGTGCCAGCAGCTTAGGGAGAGAGACCCAGTACTTC. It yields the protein CASSLGRETQYF.

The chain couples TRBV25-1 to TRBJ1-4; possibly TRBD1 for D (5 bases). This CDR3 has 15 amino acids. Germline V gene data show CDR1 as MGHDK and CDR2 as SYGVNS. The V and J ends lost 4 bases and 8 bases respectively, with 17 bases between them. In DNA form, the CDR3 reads TGTGCCAGCAGTGCCTCGGGGGGAAGAAACGAAAAACTGTTTTTT. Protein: CASSASGGRNEKLFF. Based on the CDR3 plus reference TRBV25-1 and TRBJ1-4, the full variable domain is EADIYQTPRYLVIGTGKKITLECSQTMGHDKMYWYQQDPGMELHLIHYSYGVNSTEKGDLSSESTVSRIRTEHFPLTLESARPSHTSQYLCASSASGGRNEKLFFGSGTQLSVL.

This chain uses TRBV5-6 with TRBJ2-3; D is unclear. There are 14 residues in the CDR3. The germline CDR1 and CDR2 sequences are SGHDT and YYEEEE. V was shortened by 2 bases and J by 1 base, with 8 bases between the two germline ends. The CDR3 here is CASSFTTGTDTQYF. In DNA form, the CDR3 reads TGTGCCAGCAGCTTTACGACTGGCACAGATACGCAGTATTTT.

CDR3 sequence (DNA): TGTGCCAGCAGCTTAGCGGGACAGGGTTATGAAAAACTGTTTTTT. It yields the protein CASSLAGQGYEKLFF. The chain links TRBV27 to TRBJ1-4; 9 positions agree with TRBD1. Losses at the gene ends were 6 bases for V and 6 bases for J; bases not matched to a gene: 8. The V gene's germline CDR1 is MNHEY and CDR2 SMNVEV (reference sequence). This CDR3 has 15 amino acids.

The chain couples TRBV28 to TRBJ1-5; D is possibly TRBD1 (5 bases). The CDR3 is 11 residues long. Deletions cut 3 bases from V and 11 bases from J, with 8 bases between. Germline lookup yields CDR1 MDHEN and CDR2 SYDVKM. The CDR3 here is CASSFREAQHF. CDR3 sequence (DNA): TGTGCCAGCAGTTTCAGGGAGGCCCAGCATTTT.

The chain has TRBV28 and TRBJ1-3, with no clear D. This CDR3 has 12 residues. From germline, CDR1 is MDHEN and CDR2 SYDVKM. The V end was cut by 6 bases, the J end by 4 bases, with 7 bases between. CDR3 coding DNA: TGTGCCAGCAGGATGACAGGAAACACCATATATTTT. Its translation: CASRMTGNTIYF.

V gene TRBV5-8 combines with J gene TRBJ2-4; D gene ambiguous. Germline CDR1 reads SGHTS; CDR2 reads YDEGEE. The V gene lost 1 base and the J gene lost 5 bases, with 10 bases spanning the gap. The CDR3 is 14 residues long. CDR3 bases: TGTGCCAGCAGCTTGTACTCCCCCCAAAACATTCAGTACTTC. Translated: CASSLYSPQNIQYF. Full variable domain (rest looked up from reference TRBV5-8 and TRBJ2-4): EAGVTQSPTHLIKTRGQQATLRCSPISGHTSVYWYQQALGLGLQFLLWYDEGEERNRGNFPPRFSGRQFPNYSSELNVNALELEDSALYLCASSLYSPQNIQYFGAGTRLSVL.

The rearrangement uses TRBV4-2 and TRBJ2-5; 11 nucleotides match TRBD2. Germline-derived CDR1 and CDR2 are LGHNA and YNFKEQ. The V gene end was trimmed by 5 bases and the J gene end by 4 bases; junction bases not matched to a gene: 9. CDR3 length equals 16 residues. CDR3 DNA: TGTGCCAGCAGCTACTGGGCCACTAGCGGGGGAGAGACCCAGTACTTC. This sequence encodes CASSYWATSGGETQYF.

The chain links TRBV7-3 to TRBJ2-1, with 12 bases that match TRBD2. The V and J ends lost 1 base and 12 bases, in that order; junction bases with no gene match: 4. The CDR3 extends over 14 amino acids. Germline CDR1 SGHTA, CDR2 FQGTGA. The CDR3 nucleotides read TGTGCCAGCAGCTTAAGACTAGCGGGAGAAGCGCAGTTCTTC. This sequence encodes CASSLRLAGEAQFF.

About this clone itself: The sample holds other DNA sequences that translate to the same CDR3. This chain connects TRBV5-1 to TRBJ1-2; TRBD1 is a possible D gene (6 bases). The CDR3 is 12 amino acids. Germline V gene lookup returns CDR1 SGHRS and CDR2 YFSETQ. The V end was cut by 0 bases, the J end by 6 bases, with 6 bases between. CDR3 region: CASSLDRDGYTF. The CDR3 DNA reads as TGCGCCAGCAGCTTGGACAGGGATGGCTACACCTTC. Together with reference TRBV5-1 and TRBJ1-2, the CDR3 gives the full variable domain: KAGVTQTPRYLIKTRGQQVTLSCSPISGHRSVSWYQQTPGQGLQFLFEYFSETQRNKGNFPGRFSGRQFSNSRSEMNVSTLELGDSALYLCASSLDRDGYTFGSGTRLTVV.

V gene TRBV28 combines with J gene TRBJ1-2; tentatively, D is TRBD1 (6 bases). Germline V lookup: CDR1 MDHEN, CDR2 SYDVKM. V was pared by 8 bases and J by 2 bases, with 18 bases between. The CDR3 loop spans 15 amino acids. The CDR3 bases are TGTGCCAGCGGGGCCCCTTTACAGGGAAACTATGGCTACACCTTC. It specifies CASGAPLQGNYGYTF.

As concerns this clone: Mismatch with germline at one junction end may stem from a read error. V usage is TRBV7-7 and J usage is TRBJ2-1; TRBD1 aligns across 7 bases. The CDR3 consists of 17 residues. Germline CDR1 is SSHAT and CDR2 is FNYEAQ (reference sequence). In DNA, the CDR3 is TGTGCTAGCAGCTTAGGTGCTGGGACAGAGCCGAACAATGAGCAGTTCTTC. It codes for CASSLGAGTEPNNEQFF.

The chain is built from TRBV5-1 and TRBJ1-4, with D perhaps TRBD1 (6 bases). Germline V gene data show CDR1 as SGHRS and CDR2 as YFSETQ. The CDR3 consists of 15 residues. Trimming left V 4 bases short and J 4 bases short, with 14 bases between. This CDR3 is CASSLGTSLNEKLFF. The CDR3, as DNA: TGCGCCAGCAGCCTAGGGACAAGCCTTAATGAAAAACTGTTTTTT.

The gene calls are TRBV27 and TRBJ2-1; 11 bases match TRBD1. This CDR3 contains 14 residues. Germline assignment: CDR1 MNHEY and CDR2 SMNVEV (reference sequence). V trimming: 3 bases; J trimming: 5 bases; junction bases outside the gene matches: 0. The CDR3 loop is CASSLGQGDNEQFF. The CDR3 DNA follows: TGTGCCAGCAGTTTGGGACAGGGGGACAATGAGCAGTTCTTC.

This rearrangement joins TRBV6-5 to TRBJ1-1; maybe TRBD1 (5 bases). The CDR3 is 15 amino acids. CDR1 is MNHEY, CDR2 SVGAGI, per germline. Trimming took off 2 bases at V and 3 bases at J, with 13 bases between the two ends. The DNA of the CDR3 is TGTGCCAGCAGTTACGGGAACCGGGGGGACACTGAAGCTTTCTTT. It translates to CASSYGNRGDTEAFF.

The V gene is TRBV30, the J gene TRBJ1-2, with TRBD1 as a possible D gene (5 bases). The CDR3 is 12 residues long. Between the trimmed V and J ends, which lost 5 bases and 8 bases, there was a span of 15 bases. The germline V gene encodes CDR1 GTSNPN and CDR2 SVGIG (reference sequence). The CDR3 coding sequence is TGTGCCTGGCAGGGAGGGCGGGAAGGCTACACCTTC. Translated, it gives CAWQGGREGYTF.

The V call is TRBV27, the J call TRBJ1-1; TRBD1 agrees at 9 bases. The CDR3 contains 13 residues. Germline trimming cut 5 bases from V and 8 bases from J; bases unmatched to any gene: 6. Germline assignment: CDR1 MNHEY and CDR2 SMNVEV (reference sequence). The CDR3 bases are TGTGCCAGCAGTAGGGACAGGGACCTCGAAGCTTTCTTT. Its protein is CASSRDRDLEAFF.

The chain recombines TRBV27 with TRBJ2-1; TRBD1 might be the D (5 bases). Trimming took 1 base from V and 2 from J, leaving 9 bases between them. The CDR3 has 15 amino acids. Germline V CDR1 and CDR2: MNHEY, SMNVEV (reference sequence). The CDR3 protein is CASSLLIGAYNEQFF. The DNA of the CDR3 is TGTGCCAGCAGTTTATTGATAGGGGCCTACAATGAGCAGTTCTTC.

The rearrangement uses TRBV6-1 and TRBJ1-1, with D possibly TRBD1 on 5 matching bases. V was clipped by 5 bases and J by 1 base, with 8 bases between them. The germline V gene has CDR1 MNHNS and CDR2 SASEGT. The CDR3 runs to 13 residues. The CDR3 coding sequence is TGTGCCAGCAGTCGGACACAGAACACTGAAGCTTTCTTT. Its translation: CASSRTQNTEAFF.

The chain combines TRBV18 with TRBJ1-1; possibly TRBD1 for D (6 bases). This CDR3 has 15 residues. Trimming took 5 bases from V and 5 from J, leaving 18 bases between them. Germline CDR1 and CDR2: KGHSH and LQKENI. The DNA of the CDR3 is TGTGCCAGCTCAGCCCCAGGGGCCCCGGGAACTGAAGCTTTCTTT. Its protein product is CASSAPGAPGTEAFF.

As DNA, the CDR3 is TGTGCCAGCAGTTTCGGGACTAGCGACCCCAGAGAGACCCAGTACTTC. Translated, it gives CASSFGTSDPRETQYF. J is TRBJ2-5 and V is TRBV27; 10 nucleotides line up with TRBD2. The CDR3 contains 16 residues. J was trimmed by 4 bases and V by 3 bases; bases with no gene match: 8. The germline V gene has CDR1 MNHEY and CDR2 SMNVEV (reference sequence).

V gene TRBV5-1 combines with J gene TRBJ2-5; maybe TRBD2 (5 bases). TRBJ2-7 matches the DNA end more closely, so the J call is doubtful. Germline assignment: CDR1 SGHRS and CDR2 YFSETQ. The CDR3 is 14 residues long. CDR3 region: CASSLSEGSYEQYF. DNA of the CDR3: TGCGCCAGCAGCCTTAGCGAGGGCTCCTACGAGCAGTACTTC.

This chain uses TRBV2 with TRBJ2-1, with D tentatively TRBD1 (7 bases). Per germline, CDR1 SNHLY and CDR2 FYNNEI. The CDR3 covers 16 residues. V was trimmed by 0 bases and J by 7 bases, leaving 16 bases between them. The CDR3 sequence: CASSEAGGGAENEQFF. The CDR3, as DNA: TGTGCCAGCAGTGAAGCTGGAGGGGGCGCTGAGAATGAGCAGTTCTTC.